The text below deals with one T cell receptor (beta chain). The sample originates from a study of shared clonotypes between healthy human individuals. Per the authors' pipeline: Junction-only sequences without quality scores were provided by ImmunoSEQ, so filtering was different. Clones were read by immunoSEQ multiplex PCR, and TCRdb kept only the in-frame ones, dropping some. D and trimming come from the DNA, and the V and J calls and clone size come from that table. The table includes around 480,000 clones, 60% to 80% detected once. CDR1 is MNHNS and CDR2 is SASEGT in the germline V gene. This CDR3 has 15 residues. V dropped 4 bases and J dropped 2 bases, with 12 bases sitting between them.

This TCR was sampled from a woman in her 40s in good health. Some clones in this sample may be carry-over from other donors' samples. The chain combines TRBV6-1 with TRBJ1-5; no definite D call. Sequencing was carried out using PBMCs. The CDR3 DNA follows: TGTGCCAGCAGTGCCGGGTTTGTTGGCAATCAGCCCCAGCATTTT. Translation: CASSAGFVGNQPQHF.